This is a list of T cell receptor beta chains from one sample in a study of early T cells in non-severe SARS-CoV-2 infection. TCRdb processed the 5' RACE reads anew with MiXCR; each CDR3 protein has one entry. The profile shows 55,000 to 70,000 distinct CDR3 sequences, more than 8.5% of them singletons. The sequenced sample was whole blood. The receptors stem from an adult who was a healthcare worker with PCR-confirmed SARS-CoV-2 infection or an uninfected control (not recorded which). CDR3s include the opening cysteine and the closing phenylalanine or tryptophan. Each record gives: J gene, V gene, D gene, clone size, CDR3 protein, CDR3 DNA. D genes are given only for firm matches. Clone size is shown for a subset of rows, as once, few, many or a class of expanded clone.

j_call: TRBJ2-6; v_call: TRBV30; d_call: NA; clone_size: many; cdr3_aa: CAGPPTSGANVLTF; cdr3_nt: TGTGCCGGGCCCCCAACCTCTGGGGCCAACGTCCTGACTTTC
j_call: TRBJ1-6; v_call: TRBV20-1; d_call: TRBD1; clone_size: many; cdr3_aa: CSAREVRGKDSPLHF; cdr3_nt: TGCAGTGCTAGAGAGGTCAGGGGGAAGGATTCACCCCTCCACTTT
j_call: TRBJ1-2; v_call: TRBV29-1; d_call: NA; clone_size: NA; cdr3_aa: CSVPVRGYTF; cdr3_nt: TGCAGCGTGCCCGTGAGGGGCTACACCTTC
j_call: TRBJ2-7; v_call: TRBV27; d_call: TRBD2; clone_size: many; cdr3_aa: CASSWGGATYEQYF; cdr3_nt: TGTGCCAGCAGTTGGGGGGGAGCCACCTACGAGCAGTACTTC
j_call: TRBJ1-5; v_call: TRBV29-1; d_call: NA; clone_size: many; cdr3_aa: CSVEDLTGLQHF; cdr3_nt: TGCAGCGTTGAAGATCTCACCGGGTTACAGCATTTT
j_call: TRBJ1-6; v_call: TRBV12-3/TRBV12-4; d_call: TRBD1; clone_size: many; cdr3_aa: CASSLGQGNSPLHF; cdr3_nt: TGTGCCAGCAGTTTAGGACAGGGGAATTCACCCCTCCACTTT
j_call: TRBJ2-7; v_call: TRBV7-2; d_call: NA; clone_size: few; cdr3_aa: CASSLEKGYEQYF; cdr3_nt: TGTGCCAGCAGCTTAGAAAAGGGCTACGAGCAGTACTTC
j_call: TRBJ1-3; v_call: TRBV9; d_call: NA; clone_size: NA; cdr3_aa: CASSVAPTRVDTIYF; cdr3_nt: TGTGCCAGCAGCGTAGCCCCCACTAGGGTCGACACCATATATTTT
j_call: TRBJ2-7; v_call: TRBV20-1; d_call: TRBD2; clone_size: NA; cdr3_aa: CSASTAGFTYEQYF; cdr3_nt: TGCAGTGCTAGCACAGCGGGATTCACATACGAGCAGTACTTC
j_call: TRBJ2-7; v_call: TRBV5-1; d_call: TRBD2; clone_size: NA; cdr3_aa: CASSRLAGAPGEQYF; cdr3_nt: TGCGCCAGCAGCCGACTAGCGGGAGCTCCGGGGGAGCAGTACTTC
j_call: TRBJ2-7; v_call: TRBV28; d_call: TRBD1; clone_size: NA; cdr3_aa: CASSLRGPRVEQYF; cdr3_nt: TGTGCCAGCAGTTTGAGGGGGCCACGGGTCGAGCAGTACTTC
j_call: TRBJ1-1; v_call: TRBV7-2; d_call: NA; clone_size: many; cdr3_aa: CASSTYGPQAEAFF; cdr3_nt: TGTGCCAGCAGCACATACGGGCCCCAGGCTGAAGCTTTCTTT
j_call: TRBJ2-1; v_call: TRBV2; d_call: TRBD2; clone_size: NA; cdr3_aa: CASSVGGRVSEQFF; cdr3_nt: TGTGCCAGCAGTGTGGGCGGGAGAGTTTCTGAGCAGTTCTTC
j_call: TRBJ2-2; v_call: TRBV5-1; d_call: NA; clone_size: many; cdr3_aa: CASRWSAGTGELFF; cdr3_nt: TGCGCCAGCAGGTGGAGCGCGGGCACCGGGGAGCTGTTTTTT
j_call: TRBJ2-2; v_call: TRBV6-1; d_call: NA; clone_size: many; cdr3_aa: CASSEDPLNSANTGELFF; cdr3_nt: TGTGCCAGCAGTGAAGACCCCTTGAACAGTGCGAACACCGGGGAGCTGTTTTTT
j_call: TRBJ2-5; v_call: TRBV7-8; d_call: NA; clone_size: many; cdr3_aa: CASSLGLDYLETQYF; cdr3_nt: TGTGCCAGCAGCCTCGGACTCGACTACCTGGAGACCCAGTACTTC
j_call: TRBJ2-5; v_call: TRBV29-1; d_call: NA; clone_size: many; cdr3_aa: CSVDPLPDRYQETQYF; cdr3_nt: TGCAGCGTTGACCCCCTCCCCGACAGATACCAAGAGACCCAGTACTTC
j_call: TRBJ2-7; v_call: TRBV7-9; d_call: NA; clone_size: few; cdr3_aa: CASSPVSSSYEQYF; cdr3_nt: TGTGCCAGCAGTCCTGTGTCTAGCTCCTACGAGCAGTACTTC
j_call: TRBJ1-5; v_call: TRBV10-3; d_call: NA; clone_size: NA; cdr3_aa: CATNAGQSQPQHF; cdr3_nt: TGTGCCACCAACGCGGGGCAGAGTCAGCCCCAGCATTTT
j_call: TRBJ1-5; v_call: TRBV7-2; d_call: NA; clone_size: NA; cdr3_aa: CASNLDMSNQPQHF; cdr3_nt: TGTGCCAGCAACCTGGACATGAGCAATCAGCCCCAGCATTTT
j_call: TRBJ2-5; v_call: TRBV3-1; d_call: NA; clone_size: many; cdr3_aa: CASSQGGTLGTQYF; cdr3_nt: TGTGCCAGCAGCCAAGGGGGCACCCTGGGGACCCAGTACTTC
j_call: TRBJ1-2; v_call: TRBV29-1; d_call: NA; clone_size: many; cdr3_aa: CSHNQAGSNYGYTF; cdr3_nt: TGCAGCCATAACCAGGCCGGGAGTAACTATGGCTACACCTTC
j_call: TRBJ1-2; v_call: TRBV5-1; d_call: TRBD1; clone_size: NA; cdr3_aa: CASSWGTGLNYGYTF; cdr3_nt: TGCGCCAGCAGCTGGGGGACAGGACTAAACTATGGCTACACCTTC
j_call: TRBJ2-4; v_call: TRBV5-4; d_call: TRBD2; clone_size: many; cdr3_aa: CASSLWGRLAENIQYF; cdr3_nt: TGTGCCAGCAGCTTGTGGGGAAGACTAGCGGAAAACATTCAGTACTTC
j_call: TRBJ2-7; v_call: TRBV20-1; d_call: TRBD1; clone_size: NA; cdr3_aa: CSAWDTGTGTYEQYF; cdr3_nt: TGCAGTGCTTGGGATACCGGGACAGGGACCTACGAGCAGTACTTC
j_call: TRBJ2-7; v_call: TRBV7-8; d_call: NA; clone_size: NA; cdr3_aa: CASSSTGTPYEQYF; cdr3_nt: TGTGCCAGCAGCTCCACAGGTACCCCCTACGAGCAGTACTTC
j_call: TRBJ2-5; v_call: TRBV18; d_call: TRBD1; clone_size: many; cdr3_aa: CASSPRDRQGETQYF; cdr3_nt: TGTGCCAGCTCACCCAGGGACAGGCAGGGAGAGACCCAGTACTTC
j_call: TRBJ2-1; v_call: TRBV20-1; d_call: TRBD1; clone_size: few; cdr3_aa: CSSQGGLGNEQFF; cdr3_nt: TGCAGTTCACAAGGGGGCTTGGGCAATGAGCAGTTCTTC
j_call: TRBJ1-2; v_call: TRBV25-1; d_call: TRBD1; clone_size: many; cdr3_aa: CASHGTGSGYTF; cdr3_nt: TGTGCCAGCCACGGGACAGGCTCTGGCTACACCTTC